These 11 T cell receptor beta chains originate from one sample sequenced in a study of regulatory T cells in long-lasting Graves disease. Time point indicated: newly diagnosed GD, antithyroid drugs for less than 3 months. TCR sequences were obtained from RNA taken from PBMCs. Libraries of TCR beta came from iRepertoire HTBI primers plus Arm-PCR of CDR3 regions. TCRdb reanalysed the multiplex PCR reads using MiXCR and keeps one entry per CDR3 protein. The table includes around 500,000 distinct CDR3 sequences, approximately 13% detected once. These data were likewise used in another study, on T cells in Graves' hyperthyroidism and ophthalmopathy.

The sample was peripheral blood mononuclear cells (PBMCs), taken at new diagnosis, from a patient treated with antithyroid drugs. All receptors derive from a man aged 30-40 years with Graves disease.

This clonotype was counted at least ten times. The V gene is TRBV28, the J gene TRBJ1-2, with 7 bases lining up with TRBD1. The CDR3 runs 13 residues. V gave up 8 bases and J gave up 3 bases; unmatched junction bases: 6. Germline CDR1 is MDHEN and CDR2 is SYDVKM. CDR3 residues: CASGGGTDYGYTF. For the CDR3, the DNA is TGTGCCAGCGGGGGCGGGACAGACTATGGCTACACCTTC.

This clonotype was recorded at least ten times. V is TRBV7-9 and J is TRBJ1-2, with no clear D. Looked up from germline, CDR1 is SEHNR and CDR2 is FQNEAQ (reference sequence). The CDR3 consists of 13 residues. Trimming took off 3 bases at V and 6 bases at J, with 11 bases between the two ends. CDR3 sequence: CASSFSGRDGYTF. Written as DNA, the CDR3 is TGTGCCAGCAGCTTTTCGGGAAGGGATGGCTACACCTTC.

This clonotype was seen repeatedly, ten times or more. CDR3 DNA sequence: TGTGCCAGCAGCACCTGGACAGGGGGTGTTTTAAACATTCAGTACTTC. Its protein is CASSTWTGGVLNIQYF. The chain joins TRBV7-2 to TRBJ2-4, with TRBD1 identical over 10 bases. Germline CDR1 is SGHTA and CDR2 is FQGNSA. V shed 5 bases, J shed 6 bases, and the junction held 10 bases outside the gene matches. This CDR3 spans 16 amino acids.

This chain connects TRBV4-1 to TRBJ2-7; the D gene is possibly TRBD2 (6 bases). V lost 8 bases and J lost 4, with 15 bases in between. CDR1 is MGHRA and CDR2 is YSYEKL in the germline V gene. The CDR3 is 13 amino acids. The CDR3 here is CASGGSRGYEQYF. CDR3 in DNA: TGCGCCAGCGGGGGGAGTCGAGGGTACGAGCAGTACTTC.

This clonotype has ten or more counts. The chain is built from TRBV20-1 and TRBJ1-2; TRBD1 might be the D (6 bases). Germline V gene lookup returns CDR1 DFQATT and CDR2 SNEGSKA (reference sequence). The CDR3 runs to 16 residues. Trimming cost V 4 bases and J 4 bases, with 22 bases left between them. CDR3 bases: TGCAGTGCTATCAACCCCGAGGGGGGGGACGTCTATGGCTACACCTTC. Translating it yields CSAINPEGGDVYGYTF.

In this sample, this clonotype turned up many times. The chain combines TRBV29-1 with TRBJ2-7; no firm D call. CDR3 size: 13 residues. In germline, CDR1 is SQVTM, CDR2 ANQGSEA. Trimming left V 1 base short and J 2 bases short, with 9 bases between. CDR3 sequence (DNA): TGCAGCGTTGAAGCCGGGTCTACCTACGAGCAGTACTTC. Residues: CSVEAGSTYEQYF.

For this clonotype: A read error may be the cause here, since a much bigger clone is one base away. The genes are TRBV5-1 and TRBJ2-7; TRBD2 aligns across 12 bases. CDR1 is SGHRS and CDR2 is YFSETQ in the germline V gene. The V and J ends lost 0 bases and 6 bases, in that order; junction bases with no gene match: 4. There are 15 residues in the CDR3. The CDR3 region has the DNA TGCGCCAGCAGCTTGGGACTAGCGGGAGCCATCGAGCAGTACTTC. Its protein is CASSLGLAGAIEQYF.

The chain uses TRBV20-1 and TRBJ1-1, with a possible D match to TRBD1 (6 bases). V gave up 4 bases and J gave up 12 bases, with 15 bases separating them. This CDR3 has 11 amino acids. Germline CDR1 is DFQATT and CDR2 is SNEGSKA (reference sequence). CDR3 coding DNA: TGCAGTGCTACCGACGGGGGCTGGACTTTCTTT. Amino acids: CSATDGGWTFF.

This clonotype was observed a few times. The CDR3 carries no conserved terminal phenylalanine or tryptophan, so it likely arises from a read error. This chain joins TRBV12-3 or TRBV12-4 and TRBJ2-3; TRBD2 matches at 10 bases. The CDR3 totals 14 residues. J was trimmed by 7 bases and V by 5 bases; bases with no gene match: 6. Written as DNA, the CDR3 is TGTGCCAGCAGTGAGCTAGCGGGAGTTTATACGCAGTATTCT. Amino acids: CASSELAGVYTQYS.

There are a few counts of this clonotype. The genes are TRBV20-1 and TRBJ2-7, with no clear D. V shed 3 bases and J shed 2 bases, with 11 bases lying between them. This CDR3 has 13 amino acids. Germline V gene lookup returns CDR1 DFQATT and CDR2 SNEGSKA (reference sequence). The CDR3 here is CSASSSPTYEQYF. The CDR3 region has the DNA TGCAGTGCTAGTAGCTCTCCAACCTACGAGCAGTACTTC.

This clonotype was recorded many times. The chain couples TRBV14 to TRBJ2-1; 7 bases match TRBD2. With V trimmed by 1 base and J by 4 bases, 7 bases remained unmatched. Germline CDR1 is SGHDN and CDR2 is FVKESK. The CDR3 has 16 residues. CDR3 nucleotide sequence: TGTGCCAGCAGCCAAGTGGCGGGAGCTCTGTACAATGAGCAGTTCTTC. Amino acid sequence: CASSQVAGALYNEQFF.